This TCR beta chain was documented in a study of T cells in localized non-small cell lung cancer. CDR3 length: 15 residues. The germline V gene has CDR1 SGHDN and CDR2 FVKESK. V lost 2 bases to trimming and J lost 4 bases, with 11 bases between them. General study results and limits: There was higher T cell clonality in uninvolved adjacent lung than in tumor, and it was highest there. One tumor region alone was sequenced, and heterogeneity therefore remains possible. There were a median 57 of the top 100 tumor clones appearing in adjacent lung. Blood T cell density predicted longer survival; adjacent-lung clonality, shorter.

Libraries were prepared by immunoSEQ multiplex PCR; TCRdb keeps only in-frame clonotypes and omits some of them. Seen here are about 25,000 clones, approximately 86% observed once, and the top ten hold 11% to 15%. Turning to this clone: Its specificity is unknown.

Sequences were derived from peripheral blood, sampled before any cancer treatment. This TCR derives from a female donor of 60 years or more with stage I lung adenocarcinoma. The chain combines TRBV14 with TRBJ2-2; D is unclear. In DNA form, the CDR3 reads TGTGCCAGCAGCCAAAACCTTCCGCCCACCGGGGAGCTGTTTTTT. As protein: CASSQNLPPTGELFF.